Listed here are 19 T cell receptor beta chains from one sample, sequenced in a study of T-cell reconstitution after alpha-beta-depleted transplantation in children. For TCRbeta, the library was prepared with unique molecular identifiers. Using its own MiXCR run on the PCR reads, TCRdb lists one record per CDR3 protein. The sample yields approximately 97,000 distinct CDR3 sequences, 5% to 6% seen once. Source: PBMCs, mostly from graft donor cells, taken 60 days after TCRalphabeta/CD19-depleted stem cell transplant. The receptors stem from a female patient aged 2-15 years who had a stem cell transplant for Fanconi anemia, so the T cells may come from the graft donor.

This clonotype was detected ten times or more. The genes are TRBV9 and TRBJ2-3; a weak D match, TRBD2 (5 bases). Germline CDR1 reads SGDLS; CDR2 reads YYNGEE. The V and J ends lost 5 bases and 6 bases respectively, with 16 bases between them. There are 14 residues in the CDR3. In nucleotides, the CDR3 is TGTGCCAGCAGTCCCCCCGGTATAGCGGATACGCAGTATTTT. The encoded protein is CASSPPGIADTQYF.

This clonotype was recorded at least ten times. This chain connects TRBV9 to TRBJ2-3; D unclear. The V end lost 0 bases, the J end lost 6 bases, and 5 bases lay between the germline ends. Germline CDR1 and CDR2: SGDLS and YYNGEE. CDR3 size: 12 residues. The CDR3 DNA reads TGTGCCAGCAGCGTAGTGGCGGATACGCAGTATTTT. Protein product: CASSVVADTQYF. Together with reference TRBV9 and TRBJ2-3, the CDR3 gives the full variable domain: DSGVTQTPKHLITATGQRVTLRCSPRSGDLSVYWYQQSLDQGLQFLIQYYNGEERAKGNILERFSAQQFPDLHSELNLSSLELGDSALYFCASSVVADTQYFGPGTRLTVL.

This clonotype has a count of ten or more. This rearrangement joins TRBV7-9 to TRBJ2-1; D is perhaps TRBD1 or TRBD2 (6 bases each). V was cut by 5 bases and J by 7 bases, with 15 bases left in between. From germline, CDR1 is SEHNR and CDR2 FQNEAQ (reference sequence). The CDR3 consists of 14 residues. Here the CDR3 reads CASSNGGRGNEQFF. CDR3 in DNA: TGTGCCAGCAGCAATGGGGGGCGCGGGAATGAGCAGTTCTTC. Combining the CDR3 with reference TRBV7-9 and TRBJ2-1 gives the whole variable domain DTGVSQNPRHKITKRGQNVTFRCDPISEHNRLYWYRQTLGQGPEFLTYFQNEAQLEKSRLLSDRFSAERPKGSFSTLEIQRTEQGDSAMYLCASSNGGRGNEQFFGPGTRLTVL.

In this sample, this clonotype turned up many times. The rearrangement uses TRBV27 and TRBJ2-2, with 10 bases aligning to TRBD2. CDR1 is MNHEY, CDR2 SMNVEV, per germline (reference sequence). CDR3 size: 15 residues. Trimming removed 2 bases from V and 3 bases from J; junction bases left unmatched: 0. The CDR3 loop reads CASSLLAGDTGELFF. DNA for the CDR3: TGTGCCAGCAGTTTACTAGCGGGAGACACCGGGGAGCTGTTTTTT.

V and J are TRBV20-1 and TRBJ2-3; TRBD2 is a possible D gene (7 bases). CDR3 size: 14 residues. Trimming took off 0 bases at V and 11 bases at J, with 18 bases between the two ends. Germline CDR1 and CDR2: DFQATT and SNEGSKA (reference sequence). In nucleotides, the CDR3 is TGCAGTGCTAGAGATGAAAGGGGGGCTAGCGGGCAGTATTTT. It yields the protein CSARDERGASGQYF.

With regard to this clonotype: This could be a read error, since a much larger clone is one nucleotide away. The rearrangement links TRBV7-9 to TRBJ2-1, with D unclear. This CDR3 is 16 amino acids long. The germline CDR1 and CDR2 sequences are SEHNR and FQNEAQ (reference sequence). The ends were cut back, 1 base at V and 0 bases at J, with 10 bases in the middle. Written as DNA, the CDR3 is TGTGCCAGCAGCTTAGACACAGTGCCCTCCTACAATGAGCAGTTCTTC. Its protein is CASSLDTVPSYNEQFF.

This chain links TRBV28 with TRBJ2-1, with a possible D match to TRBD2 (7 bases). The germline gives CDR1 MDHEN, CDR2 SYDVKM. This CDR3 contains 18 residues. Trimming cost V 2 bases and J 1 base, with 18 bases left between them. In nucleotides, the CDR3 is TGTGCCAGCAGTTTAAGGGGGGGGTTTTTCTCTTCCTACAATGAGCAGTTCTTC. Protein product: CASSLRGGFFSSYNEQFF. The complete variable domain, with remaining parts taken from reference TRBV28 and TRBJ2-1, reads DVKVTQSSRYLVKRTGEKVFLECVQDMDHENMFWYRQDPGLGLRLIYFSYDVKMKEKGDIPEGYSVSREKKERFSLILESASTNQTSMYLCASSLRGGFFSSYNEQFFGPGTRLTVL.

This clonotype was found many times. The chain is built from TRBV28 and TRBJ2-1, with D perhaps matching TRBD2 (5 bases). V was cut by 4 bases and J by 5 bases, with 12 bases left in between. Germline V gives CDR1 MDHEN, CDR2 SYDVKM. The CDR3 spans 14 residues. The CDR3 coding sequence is TGTGCCAGCAGTTCCTCGGGGAGAAACAATGAGCAGTTCTTC. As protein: CASSSSGRNNEQFF.

Written as DNA, the CDR3 is TGCGCCAGCAGTCAATCCGGGACTAGCGGAGAGACCCAGTACTTC. Its protein product is CASSQSGTSGETQYF. This chain connects TRBV23-1 to TRBJ2-5; TRBD2 matches 11 bases. TRBV23-1 is designated an ORF whose function remains uncertain. The CDR3 covers 15 residues. Trimming took 0 bases from V and 4 from J; bases not matched to a gene: 1.

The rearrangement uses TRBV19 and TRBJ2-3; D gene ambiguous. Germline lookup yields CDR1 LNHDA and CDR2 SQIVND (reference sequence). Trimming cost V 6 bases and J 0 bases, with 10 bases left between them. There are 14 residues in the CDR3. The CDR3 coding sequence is TGTGCCAGTAGGATTGGCGTTAGCACAGATACGCAGTATTTT. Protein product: CASRIGVSTDTQYF.

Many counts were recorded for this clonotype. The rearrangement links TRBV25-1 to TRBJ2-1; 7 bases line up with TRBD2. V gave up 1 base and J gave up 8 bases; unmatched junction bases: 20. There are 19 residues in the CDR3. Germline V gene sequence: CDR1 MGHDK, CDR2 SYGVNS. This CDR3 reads CASSESLPMRERARDEQFF. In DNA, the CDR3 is TGTGCCAGCAGTGAATCCCTTCCCATGCGGGAGAGGGCTAGGGATGAGCAGTTCTTC.

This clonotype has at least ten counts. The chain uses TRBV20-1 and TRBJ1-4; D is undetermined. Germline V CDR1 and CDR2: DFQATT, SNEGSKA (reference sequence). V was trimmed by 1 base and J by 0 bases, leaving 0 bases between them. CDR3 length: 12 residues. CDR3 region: CSARATNEKLFF. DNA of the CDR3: TGCAGTGCTAGAGCAACTAATGAAAAACTGTTTTTT.

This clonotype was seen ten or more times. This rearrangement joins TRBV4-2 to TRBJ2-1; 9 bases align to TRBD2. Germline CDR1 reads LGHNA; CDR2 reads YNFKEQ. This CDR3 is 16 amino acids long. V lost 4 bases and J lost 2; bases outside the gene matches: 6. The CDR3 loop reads CASSRGRAWAYNEQFF. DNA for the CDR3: TGTGCCAGCAGCCGCGGGAGGGCGTGGGCCTACAATGAGCAGTTCTTC.

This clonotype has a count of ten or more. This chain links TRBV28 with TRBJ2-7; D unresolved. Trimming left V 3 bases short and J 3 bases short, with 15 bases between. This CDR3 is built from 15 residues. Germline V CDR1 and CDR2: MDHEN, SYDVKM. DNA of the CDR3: TGTGCCAGCAGTTTTAAGGAAGTTCTGATCTACGAGCAGTACTTC. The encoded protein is CASSFKEVLIYEQYF.

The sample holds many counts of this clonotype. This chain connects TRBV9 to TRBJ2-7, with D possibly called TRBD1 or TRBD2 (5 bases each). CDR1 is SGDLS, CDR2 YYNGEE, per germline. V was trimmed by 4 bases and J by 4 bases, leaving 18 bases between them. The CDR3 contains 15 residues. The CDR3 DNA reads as TGTGCCAGCAGCCGGACTCATGGGACCAAATACGAGCAGTACTTC. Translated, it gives CASSRTHGTKYEQYF.

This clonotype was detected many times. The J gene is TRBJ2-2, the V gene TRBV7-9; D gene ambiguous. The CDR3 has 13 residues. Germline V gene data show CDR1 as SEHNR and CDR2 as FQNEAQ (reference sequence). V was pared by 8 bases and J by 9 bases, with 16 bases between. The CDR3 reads CASWVTSGWELFF. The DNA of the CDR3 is TGTGCCAGCTGGGTAACATCGGGCTGGGAGCTGTTTTTT.

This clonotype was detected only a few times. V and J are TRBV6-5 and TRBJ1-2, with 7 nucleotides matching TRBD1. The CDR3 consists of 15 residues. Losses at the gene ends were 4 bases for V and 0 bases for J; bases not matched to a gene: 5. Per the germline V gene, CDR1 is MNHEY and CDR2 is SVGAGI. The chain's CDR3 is CASSSQGLANYGYTF. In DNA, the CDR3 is TGTGCCAGCAGTTCACAGGGGCTCGCTAACTATGGCTACACCTTC.

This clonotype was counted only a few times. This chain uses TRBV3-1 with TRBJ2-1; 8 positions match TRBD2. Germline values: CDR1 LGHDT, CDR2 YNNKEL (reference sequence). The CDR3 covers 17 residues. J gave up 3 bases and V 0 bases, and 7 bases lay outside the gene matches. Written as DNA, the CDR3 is TGTGCCAGCAGCCAAGATTTCGCGGGGGGCATCTACAATGAGCAGTTCTTC. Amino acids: CASSQDFAGGIYNEQFF.

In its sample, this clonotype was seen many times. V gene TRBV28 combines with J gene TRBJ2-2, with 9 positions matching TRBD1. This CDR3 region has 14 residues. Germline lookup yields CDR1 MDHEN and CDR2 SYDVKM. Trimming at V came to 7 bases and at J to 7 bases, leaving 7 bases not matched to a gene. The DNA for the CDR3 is TGTGCCAGCAAGACAGGGGGTAATAACGGGGAGCTGTTTTTT. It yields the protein CASKTGGNNGELFF.